This T cell receptor beta chain was captured in a study of T-cell reconstitution after alpha-beta-depleted transplantation in children. Unique molecular identifiers were incorporated into the prepared TCRbeta library. Via MiXCR, TCRdb re-called the PCR reads, giving one row per CDR3 protein. This sample has some 500,000 distinct CDR3 sequences, with roughly 18% found just once. Per the germline V gene, CDR1 is SGHRS and CDR2 is YFSETQ. The germline V and J ends were trimmed by 3 bases and 1 base, with 16 bases remaining between them. The CDR3 spans 16 residues. The sequences come from PBMCs from the stem cell graft donor, collected from the stem cell graft. This TCR came from a human donor who donated a stem cell graft to a child with acute lymphoblastic leukemia. The V call is TRBV5-1, the J call TRBJ2-5; weak D call: TRBD1 (6 bases). In nucleotides, the CDR3 is TGCGCCAGCAGCTCCGGGTTGGGGGCCCTCCAAGAGACCCAGTACTTC. Translating gives CASSSGLGALQETQYF.